One and the same sample provided the 29 T cell receptor beta chains below, sequenced in a study of a mutant IDH1 vaccine in newly diagnosed glioma. Data came from immunoSEQ multiplex PCR; TCRdb stores just in-frame clones and leaves some out. The data contain some 59,000 clones, roughly 80% of them singletons. Sample time point: baseline, week 1 (first vaccination visit). The treatment is: pre-vaccination baseline after standard-of-care therapy. Here the sequenced sample was PBMCs, taken from a glioma patient treated with radiotherapy, temozolomide or both. The receptors stem from a young man with glioma.

This clone has just a few counts. The chain links TRBV19 to TRBJ1-1; D unresolved. The V end was cut by 3 bases, the J end by 5 bases, with 13 bases between. The CDR3 is 14 amino acids. From germline, CDR1 is LNHDA and CDR2 SQIVND (reference sequence). The CDR3 nucleotides are TGTGCCAGTAGTATTGGGTCGATTGTTACTGAAGCTTTCTTT. This gives the protein CASSIGSIVTEAFF.

This clone appeared once. V usage is TRBV4-2 and J usage is TRBJ2-7, with TRBD1 matching over 7 bases. CDR1 and CDR2 from the germline V gene are LGHNA and YNFKEQ. The J segment lost 3 bases and the V segment lost 0 bases, leaving 8 bases of the junction unmatched. The length of the CDR3 is 16 residues. The CDR3 protein is CASSQDVRGQLYEQYF. For the CDR3, the DNA is TGTGCCAGCAGCCAAGATGTGAGGGGGCAGCTCTACGAGCAGTACTTC.

The chain carries TRBV4-2 and TRBJ1-1; D unclear. CDR1 and CDR2 from the germline V gene are LGHNA and YNFKEQ. The CDR3 runs 14 residues. V lost 4 bases and J lost 1, with 10 bases in between. CDR3 DNA: TGTGCCAGCAGCCTCATCGACAAGAACACTGAAGCTTTCTTT. Encoded protein: CASSLIDKNTEAFF.

The chain combines TRBV29-1 with TRBJ2-2; no definite D call. V was trimmed by 0 bases and J by 9 bases, leaving 26 bases between them. Germline V gene lookup returns CDR1 SQVTM and CDR2 ANQGSEA. CDR3 length equals 18 residues. The CDR3 spells CSVEDLVRWSRVARELFF. Here the CDR3 DNA reads TGCAGCGTTGAAGATTTAGTTCGGTGGTCCCGGGTTGCCAGGGAGCTGTTTTTT.

The V call is TRBV29-1, the J call TRBJ2-5, with D possibly called TRBD1 or TRBD2 (5 bases each). Germline CDR1 SQVTM, CDR2 ANQGSEA. CDR3 size: 13 residues. Trimming cost V 8 bases and J 5 bases, with 18 bases left between them. The CDR3: CSSTGTPGETQYF. CDR3 sequence (DNA): TGCAGCTCTACCGGGACCCCTGGGGAGACCCAGTACTTC. The complete variable domain, with remaining parts taken from reference TRBV29-1 and TRBJ2-5, reads SAVISQKPSRDICQRGTSLTIQCQVDSQVTMMFWYRQQPGQSLTLIATANQGSEATYESGFVIDKFPISRPNLTFSTLTVSNMSPEDSSIYLCSSTGTPGETQYFGPGTRLLVL.

V is TRBV4-3 and J is TRBJ2-2; 11 nucleotides agree with TRBD2. After removal of 1 base from V and 8 bases from J, the junction contained 15 bases not matched to a gene. Germline lookup yields CDR1 LGHNA and CDR2 YSLEER. The CDR3 is made up of 19 amino acids. CDR3 coding DNA: TGCGCCAGCAGCCAAGTTCAGTCTAGCGGGGGGTATGCCCGAGGGGAGCTGTTTTTT. It encodes CASSQVQSSGGYARGELFF.

This clone was counted a few times. A read error may account for a junction end that differs from germline. This chain connects TRBV6-5 to TRBJ1-3; D is undetermined. The CDR3 is 15 residues long. Germline loops: CDR1 MNHEY, CDR2 SVGAGI. Here the CDR3 reads CASSDSYNSGNTIYF. In DNA, the CDR3 is TGTGCCAGCAGTGACTCATATAACTCTGGAAACACCATATATTTT.

The rearrangement links TRBV27 to TRBJ2-7, with D perhaps matching TRBD1 or TRBD2 (6 bases each). Trimming took 3 bases from V and 5 from J, leaving 11 bases between them. Germline values: CDR1 MNHEY, CDR2 SMNVEV (reference sequence). The CDR3 covers 13 residues. CDR3 in DNA: TGTGCCAGCAGTTTTTGGGGGGCCGACGAGCAGTACTTC. It yields the protein CASSFWGADEQYF.

This clone rates as medium-sized. The genes are TRBV7-2 and TRBJ1-5; 7 nucleotides match TRBD1. In germline, CDR1 is SGHTA, CDR2 FQGNSA. J gave up 4 bases and V 5 bases, and 5 bases lay outside the gene matches. The CDR3 covers 14 residues. The DNA for the CDR3 is TGTGCCAGCAGCACCTACAGGGGAAATCAGCCCCAGCATTTT. Translation gives CASSTYRGNQPQHF.

The chain joins TRBV19 to TRBJ1-2; D may be TRBD1 (5 bases). Germline CDR1 LNHDA, CDR2 SQIVND (reference sequence). V was cut by 9 bases and J by 4 bases, with 21 bases left in between. The CDR3 totals 15 residues. CDR3 amino acids: CASAEFGTTTYGYTF. As DNA, the CDR3 is TGTGCCAGCGCTGAGTTCGGGACGACCACCTATGGCTACACCTTC.

This chain links TRBV6-5 with TRBJ2-3; D unresolved. CDR3 length equals 12 residues. Germline-derived CDR1 and CDR2 are MNHEY and SVGAGI. Trimming removed 6 bases at V and 10 bases at J, with 14 bases between. The DNA of the CDR3 is TGTGCCAGCAGCCCCTCTAGGATTGCGCAGTATTTT. Translating gives CASSPSRIAQYF.

The gene calls are TRBV6-5 and TRBJ2-7; D unclear. Germline CDR1 is MNHEY and CDR2 is SVGAGI. The CDR3 is made up of 15 amino acids. V was shortened by 7 bases and J by 2 bases, with 18 bases between the two germline ends. The CDR3 nucleotides are TGTGCCAGCACGCTATCCCCAGGTACCGCCTACGAGCAGTACTTC. Its protein product is CASTLSPGTAYEQYF.

The gene calls are TRBV7-2 and TRBJ1-2, with TRBD1 as a possible D gene (5 bases). Germline-derived CDR1 and CDR2 are SGHTA and FQGNSA. Trimming left V 4 bases short and J 4 bases short, with 10 bases between. The CDR3 covers 13 residues. Here the CDR3 DNA reads TGTGCCAGCAGCTCGACAGTCGCCTATGGCTACACCTTC. It translates to CASSSTVAYGYTF.

The gene calls are TRBV4-3 and TRBJ2-7; no reliable D call. Germline-derived CDR1 and CDR2 are LGHNA and YSLEER. The CDR3 covers 14 residues. V dropped 0 bases and J dropped 3 bases, with 9 bases sitting between them. The CDR3 loop is CASSQDTGDYEQYF. The DNA of the CDR3 is TGCGCCAGCAGCCAAGACACCGGAGACTACGAGCAGTACTTC.

The V call is TRBV5-4, the J call TRBJ1-5; possibly TRBD1 for D (6 bases). Trimming cost V 6 bases and J 4 bases, with 11 bases left between them. The CDR3 length is 13 residues. In germline, CDR1 is SGHNT, CDR2 YYREEE (reference sequence). Here the CDR3 DNA reads TGTGCCAGCACATTTGACAGGAATCAGCCCCAGCATTTT. Translating it yields CASTFDRNQPQHF.

The V and J genes are TRBV9 and TRBJ2-2; TRBD1 matches at 8 bases. The V gene's germline CDR1 is SGDLS and CDR2 YYNGEE. The CDR3 is made up of 16 amino acids. With V trimmed by 2 bases and J by 0 bases, 3 bases remained unmatched. The CDR3 sequence is CASSVDRGANTGELFF. DNA of the CDR3: TGTGCCAGCAGCGTCGACAGGGGAGCGAACACCGGGGAGCTGTTTTTT.

The V gene is TRBV7-9, the J gene TRBJ2-5, with 9 bases lining up with TRBD2. CDR1 and CDR2 from the germline V gene are SEHNR and FQNEAQ (reference sequence). This CDR3 spans 17 amino acids. J was trimmed by 0 bases and V by 7 bases; bases with no gene match: 12. CDR3 loop: CASKGWEAGGYQETQYF. CDR3 DNA: TGTGCCAGCAAGGGGTGGGAAGCGGGGGGTTACCAAGAGACCCAGTACTTC. Using reference TRBV7-9 and TRBJ2-5 for the parts outside the CDR3, the full variable domain is DTGVSQNPRHKITKRGQNVTFRCDPISEHNRLYWYRQTLGQGPEFLTYFQNEAQLEKSRLLSDRFSAERPKGSFSTLEIQRTEQGDSAMYLCASKGWEAGGYQETQYFGPGTRLLVL.

This clone was detected only a few times. The chain combines TRBV6-5 with TRBJ1-5; D not certain. The germline gives CDR1 MNHEY, CDR2 SVGAGI. V shed 8 bases and J shed 1 base, with 3 bases lying between them. The CDR3 totals 11 residues. In DNA, the CDR3 is TGTGCCAGCGGAAGCAATCAGCCCCAGCATTTT. As protein: CASGSNQPQHF.

This clone was detected a few times. One end of the junction does not line up with germline, which may come from a read error. The V gene is TRBV6-5, the J gene TRBJ1-1; D gene unclear. CDR1 is MNHEY, CDR2 SVGAGI, per germline. The length of the CDR3 is 11 residues. DNA of the CDR3: TGTGCCACCCACGAAAGGGCCACGAAGGTCTTT. It translates to CATHERATKVF.

V is TRBV5-1 and J is TRBJ1-4, with D tentatively TRBD1 (6 bases). Trimming removed 5 bases from V and 0 bases from J, with 11 bases in between. Germline V gene lookup returns CDR1 SGHRS and CDR2 YFSETQ. The CDR3 is 15 amino acids. CDR3 in amino acids: CASRSWTATNEKLFF. DNA for the CDR3: TGCGCCAGCAGGTCCTGGACAGCAACTAATGAAAAACTGTTTTTT.

J is TRBJ2-7 and V is TRBV7-9; 9 bases map to TRBD2. This CDR3 contains 14 residues. J was trimmed by 2 bases and V by 5 bases; bases with no gene match: 4. Germline V lookup: CDR1 SEHNR, CDR2 FQNEAQ (reference sequence). CDR3 bases: TGTGCCAGCAGCCCTAGCGGGAACACCTACGAGCAGTACTTC. Translated, it gives CASSPSGNTYEQYF.

The chain joins TRBV2 to TRBJ1-1; 9 bases are a match to TRBD1. The germline V gene has CDR1 SNHLY and CDR2 FYNNEI. V shed 6 bases and J 5 bases; nucleotides not matched to a gene: 19. The CDR3 consists of 18 residues. The CDR3 DNA is TGTGCCAGCAGGACTACCGGGACAGGGTTTTCTAAGGGAACTGAAGCTTTCTTT. It yields the protein CASRTTGTGFSKGTEAFF.

V usage is TRBV10-1 and J usage is TRBJ1-5; 7 bases are a match to TRBD1. CDR3 length: 15 amino acids. In germline, CDR1 is WNHNN, CDR2 SYGVQD (reference sequence). J lost 6 bases, V lost 6 bases, and 11 bases had no gene match. Here the CDR3 reads CASSAPGQIAQPQHF. The CDR3 nucleotides are TGCGCCAGCAGCGCTCCGGGACAGATAGCTCAGCCCCAGCATTTT.

The chain combines TRBV7-2 with TRBJ1-6, with a tentative D call TRBD1 (5 bases). Germline V CDR1 and CDR2: SGHTA, FQGNSA. V was shortened by 1 base and J by 7 bases, with 17 bases between the two germline ends. CDR3 length: 17 residues. In DNA, the CDR3 is TGTGCCAGCAGCTTAGTATCCAGGGCCTCCTGGAATTCACCCCTCCACTTT. Protein product: CASSLVSRASWNSPLHF. Complete variable domain (other parts from reference TRBV7-2 and TRBJ1-6): GAGVSQSPSNKVTEKGKDVELRCDPISGHTALYWYRQSLGQGLEFLIYFQGNSAPDKSGLPSDRFSAERTGGSVSTLTIQRTQQEDSAVYLCASSLVSRASWNSPLHFGNGTRLTVT.

In its sample, this clone was seen once. The chain couples TRBV25-1 to TRBJ2-5; 9 nucleotides line up with TRBD2. J was trimmed by 5 bases and V by 6 bases; bases with no gene match: 7. This CDR3 spans 14 amino acids. Germline values: CDR1 MGHDK, CDR2 SYGVNS. The CDR3: CASSDGTSSETQYF. The CDR3 DNA is TGTGCCAGCAGCGACGGGACTAGCAGCGAGACCCAGTACTTC.

This sequence joins TRBV13 and TRBJ2-7; 9 bases line up with TRBD1. The length of the CDR3 is 15 residues. Trimming took 4 bases from V and 2 from J; bases not matched to a gene: 6. Germline CDR1 is PRHDT and CDR2 is FYEKMQ (reference sequence). The CDR3 DNA reads as TGTGCCAGCAGCTACCCGGGACAGGGAACCTACGAGCAGTACTTC. This codes for CASSYPGQGTYEQYF.

The CDR3 loop reads CAWSGFRERHYGYTF. DNA for the CDR3: TGTGCCTGGAGTGGATTCAGGGAACGCCACTATGGCTACACCTTC. The chain couples TRBV30 to TRBJ1-2; tentative D call: TRBD1 (5 bases). V shed 1 base and J shed 3 bases, with 15 bases lying between them. The CDR3 length is 15 residues. Germline V gene data show CDR1 as GTSNPN and CDR2 as SVGIG (reference sequence).

The chain joins TRBV27 to TRBJ2-7; D possibly matches TRBD1 or TRBD2 (5 bases each). CDR1 is MNHEY and CDR2 is SMNVEV in the germline V gene (reference sequence). With 8 bases removed from V and 0 bases from J, the gap between germline ends came to 11 bases. The CDR3 totals 13 residues. CDR3 sequence (DNA): TGTGCCAGCTCTACAGGACTCTCCTACGAGCAGTACTTC. This gives the protein CASSTGLSYEQYF.

The rearrangement joins TRBV6-8 to TRBJ1-4; D perhaps matches TRBD1 (6 bases). The CDR3 is 18 amino acids. V lost 2 bases and J lost 0, with 16 bases in between. Germline values: CDR1 MNHGY, CDR2 SAAAGT. The DNA of the CDR3 is TGTGCCAGCAGTTACCCACCCGACAGGCTGTCAACTAATGAAAAACTGTTTTTT. This codes for CASSYPPDRLSTNEKLFF.